Listed here are 2 T cell receptor beta chains from one sample, sequenced in a study of a mutant IDH1 vaccine in newly diagnosed glioma. Clones were sequenced by immunoSEQ multiplex PCR, and TCRdb holds only the in-frame ones, with some missing. The table includes roughly 39,000 clones, 75% to 80% detected once. Time point defined: week 5, during vaccination. Every single dose of the vaccine, 300 ug of mutant IDH1 20-mer peptide, came with topical imiquimod. These receptors are not linked to any known antigen. Sample: PBMCs, taken from a glioma patient whose treatment included an IDH1 peptide vaccine. The origin of the receptors is a middle-aged man with glioma.

The gene calls are TRBV6-5 and TRBJ1-2; D is unclear. Trimming cost V 10 bases and J 7 bases, with 16 bases left between them. The CDR3 is 12 residues long. CDR1 and CDR2 from the germline V gene are MNHEY and SVGAGI. The CDR3 region has the DNA TGTGCCATCAGAAGTGGCTCTATTGGCTACACCTTC. Encoded protein: CAIRSGSIGYTF.

The chain uses TRBV19 and TRBJ1-1; D perhaps matches TRBD1 (6 bases). The CDR3 is made up of 14 amino acids. Per the germline V gene, CDR1 is LNHDA and CDR2 is SQIVND (reference sequence). V gave up 9 bases and J gave up 3 bases, with 17 bases separating them. As DNA, the CDR3 is TGTGCCAGCAGGGGTAGCCGGGGGGACACTGAAGCTTTCTTT. It specifies CASRGSRGDTEAFF. The full variable domain, with the rest looked up from reference TRBV19 and TRBJ1-1, is DGGITQSPKYLFRKEGQNVTLSCEQNLNHDAMYWYRQDPGQGLRLIYYSQIVNDFQKGDIAEGYSVSREKKESFPLTVTSAQKNPTAFYLCASRGSRGDTEAFFGQGTRLTVV.